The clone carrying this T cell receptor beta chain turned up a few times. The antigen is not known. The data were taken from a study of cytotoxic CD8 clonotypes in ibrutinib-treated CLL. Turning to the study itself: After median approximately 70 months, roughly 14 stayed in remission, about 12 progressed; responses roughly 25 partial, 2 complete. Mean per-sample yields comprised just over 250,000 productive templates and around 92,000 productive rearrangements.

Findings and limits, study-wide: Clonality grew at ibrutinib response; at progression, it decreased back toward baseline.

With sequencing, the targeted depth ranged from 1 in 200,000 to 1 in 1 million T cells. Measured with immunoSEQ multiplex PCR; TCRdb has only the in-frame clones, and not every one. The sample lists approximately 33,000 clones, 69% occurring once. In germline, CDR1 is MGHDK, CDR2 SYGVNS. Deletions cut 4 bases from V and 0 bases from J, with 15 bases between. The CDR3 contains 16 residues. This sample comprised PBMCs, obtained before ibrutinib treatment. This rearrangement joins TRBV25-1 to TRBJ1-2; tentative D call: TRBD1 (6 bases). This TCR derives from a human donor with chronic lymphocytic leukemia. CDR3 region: CASSASGTRANYGYTF. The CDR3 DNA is TGTGCCAGCAGTGCCTCCGGGACAAGAGCTAACTATGGCTACACCTTC.